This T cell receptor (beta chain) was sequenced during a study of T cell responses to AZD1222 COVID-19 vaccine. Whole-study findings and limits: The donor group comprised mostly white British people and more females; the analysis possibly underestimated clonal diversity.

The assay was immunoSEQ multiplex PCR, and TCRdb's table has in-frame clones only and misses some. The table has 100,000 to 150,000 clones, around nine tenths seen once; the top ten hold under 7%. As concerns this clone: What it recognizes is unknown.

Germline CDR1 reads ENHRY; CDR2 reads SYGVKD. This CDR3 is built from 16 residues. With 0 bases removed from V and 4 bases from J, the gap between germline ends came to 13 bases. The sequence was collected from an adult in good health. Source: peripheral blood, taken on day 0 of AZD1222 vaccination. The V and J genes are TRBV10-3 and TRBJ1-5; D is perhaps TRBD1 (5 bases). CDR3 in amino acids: CAISESTRGPNQPQHF. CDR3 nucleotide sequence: TGTGCCATCAGTGAGTCGACTCGGGGCCCGAATCAGCCCCAGCATTTT.